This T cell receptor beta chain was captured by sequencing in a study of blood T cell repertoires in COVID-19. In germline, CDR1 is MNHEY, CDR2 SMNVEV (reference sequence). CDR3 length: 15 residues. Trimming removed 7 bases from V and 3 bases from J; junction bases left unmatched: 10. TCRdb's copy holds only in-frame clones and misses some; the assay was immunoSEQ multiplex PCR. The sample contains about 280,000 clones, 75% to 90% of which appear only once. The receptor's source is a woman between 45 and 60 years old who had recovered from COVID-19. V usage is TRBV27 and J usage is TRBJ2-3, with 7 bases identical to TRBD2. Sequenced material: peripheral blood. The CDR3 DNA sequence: TGTGCCAGCAAGCGGGGCGGGAGTGAAACAGATACGCAGTATTTT. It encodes CASKRGGSETDTQYF.